The 30 T cell receptor beta chains reported below all come from one sample, sequenced in a study of blood T cell repertoires in COVID-19. Libraries were prepared by immunoSEQ multiplex PCR; TCRdb keeps only in-frame clonotypes and omits some of them. The sample records 250,000 to 300,000 clones, roughly 80% being singletons. Sequencing used PBMCs or T cells enriched from blood (not recorded which). The receptors stem from a man aged 40-50 years who had been exposed to COVID-19.

This rearrangement joins TRBV5-5 to TRBJ1-5; 9 bases map to TRBD1. Germline loops: CDR1 SGHKS, CDR2 YYEKEE (reference sequence). The CDR3 length is 15 residues. V gave up 2 bases and J gave up 5 bases; unmatched junction bases: 5. The CDR3 region has the DNA TGTGCCAGCAGCTTTACACAGGGGGCAGATCAGCCCCAGCATTTT. This gives the protein CASSFTQGADQPQHF.

The V and J genes are TRBV10-3 and TRBJ1-1; 7 nucleotides match TRBD1. This CDR3 contains 14 residues. Germline V lookup: CDR1 ENHRY, CDR2 SYGVKD. V shed 3 bases, J shed 5 bases, and the junction held 6 bases outside the gene matches. The CDR3 region has the DNA TGTGCCATCAGTGAAGCAGGGGGGAATACTGAAGCTTTCTTT. Residues: CAISEAGGNTEAFF.

This sequence joins TRBV3-1 (or the pseudogene TRBV3-2) and TRBJ2-1; D possibly corresponds to TRBD2 (6 bases). Germline loops: CDR1 LGHDT, CDR2 YNNKEL (reference sequence). Trimming took 5 bases from V and 4 from J, leaving 15 bases between them. The CDR3 has 15 amino acids. CDR3 amino acids: CASSSTSRPYNEQFF. As DNA, the CDR3 is TGTGCCAGCAGCTCCACTAGCCGCCCTTACAATGAGCAGTTCTTC.

CDR3 residues: CSVYRGQGGLAFF. The CDR3 nucleotides read TGCAGCGTTTACAGGGGGCAAGGAGGGTTGGCTTTCTTT. The genes are TRBV29-1 and TRBJ1-1; TRBD1 matches 9 bases. The germline V gene has CDR1 SQVTM and CDR2 ANQGSEA. The CDR3 consists of 13 residues. V lost 5 bases and J lost 11; bases outside the gene matches: 12.

The gene calls are TRBV7-3 and TRBJ2-2; 9 bases agree with TRBD1. There are 17 residues in the CDR3. V was clipped by 5 bases and J by 7 bases; unmatched bases: 14. Looked up from germline, CDR1 is SGHTA and CDR2 is FQGTGA. The CDR3 protein is CASSPQTGTGINGELFF. CDR3 bases: TGTGCCAGCAGCCCGCAGACCGGGACAGGGATAAACGGGGAGCTGTTTTTT.

The chain has TRBV6-5 and TRBJ2-1; possibly TRBD2 for D (6 bases). V was cut by 2 bases and J by 11 bases, with 10 bases left in between. This CDR3 contains 12 residues. CDR1 and CDR2 (germline): MNHEY, SVGAGI. CDR3 nucleotides: TGTGCCAGCAGTTACGGAGGGGAAAAGCAGTTCTTC. Encoded protein: CASSYGGEKQFF.

The chain combines TRBV5-1 with TRBJ2-7; 15 nucleotides line up with TRBD2. The trim removed 5 bases at V and 5 bases at J, leaving 5 bases unmatched. This CDR3 has 15 amino acids. Germline CDR1 is SGHRS and CDR2 is YFSETQ. The CDR3: CASSSGLAGGDEQYF. The DNA for the CDR3 is TGCGCCAGCAGTTCCGGACTAGCGGGAGGGGACGAGCAGTACTTC.

V usage is TRBV3-1 (or the pseudogene TRBV3-2) and J usage is TRBJ2-3, with D unresolved. Trimming took off 4 bases at V and 3 bases at J, with 8 bases between the two ends. The germline V gene has CDR1 LGHDT and CDR2 YNNKEL (reference sequence). CDR3 length: 13 amino acids. The DNA for the CDR3 is TGTGCCAGCAGCCCAGGTACAACAGATACGCAGTATTTT. It yields the protein CASSPGTTDTQYF.

The sample holds one count of this clone. The rearrangement uses TRBV19 and TRBJ2-7, with D possibly matching TRBD2 (5 bases). This CDR3 contains 15 residues. The germline gives CDR1 LNHDA, CDR2 SQIVND (reference sequence). V lost 2 bases and J 3 bases, leaving 14 bases between the germline ends. This chain's CDR3 is CASSIIPGGFYEQYF. CDR3 nucleotides: TGTGCCAGTAGTATAATCCCAGGAGGCTTCTACGAGCAGTACTTC.

The V and J genes are TRBV6-5 and TRBJ1-6; no firm D call. Germline CDR1 is MNHEY and CDR2 is SVGAGI. The germline V and J ends were trimmed by 7 bases and 9 bases, with 19 bases remaining between them. This CDR3 is 15 amino acids long. CDR3 in DNA: TGTGCCAGCACCATAACGGGCGGGCGGGCTTCACCCCTCCACTTT. The encoded protein is CASTITGGRASPLHF.

This clone turned up a few times. The chain uses TRBV28 and TRBJ1-4; D gene unclear. From germline, CDR1 is MDHEN and CDR2 SYDVKM. The length of the CDR3 is 14 residues. V was pared by 3 bases and J by 8 bases, with 13 bases between. CDR3 in amino acids: CASSFRSPKEKLFF. The CDR3 DNA is TGTGCCAGCAGTTTCAGGTCCCCAAAGGAAAAACTGTTTTTT.

This clone was counted a single time. Other nucleotide sequences from this sample produce the same CDR3. The CDR3 protein is CASSPSSYEQYF. In DNA, the CDR3 is TGTGCCAGCTCTCCCTCCTCCTACGAGCAGTACTTC. The chain employs TRBV18 and TRBJ2-7; D remains unclear. Germline loops: CDR1 KGHSH, CDR2 LQKENI. The CDR3 is made up of 12 amino acids. The germline V and J ends were trimmed by 6 bases and 0 bases, with 6 bases remaining between them.

The rearrangement uses TRBV25-1 and TRBJ2-1; TRBD2 matches 7 bases. Germline CDR1 MGHDK, CDR2 SYGVNS. CDR3 length: 15 amino acids. V dropped 2 bases and J dropped 8; count of bases not matched to a gene: 9. This chain's CDR3 is CASSEGGSLRYEQFF. CDR3 bases: TGTGCCAGCAGTGAAGGCGGGAGCCTTCGTTATGAGCAGTTCTTC.

This chain connects TRBV30 to TRBJ1-6; the D gene is possibly TRBD1 (5 bases). The CDR3 covers 12 residues. V lost 0 bases and J lost 9, with 6 bases in between. Germline CDR1 GTSNPN, CDR2 SVGIG (reference sequence). In nucleotides, the CDR3 is TGTGCCTGGAGTGTTCAGGGTTCACCCCTCCACTTT. Protein product: CAWSVQGSPLHF.

V usage is TRBV11-2 and J usage is TRBJ2-7, with D perhaps matching TRBD2 (7 bases). Germline assignment: CDR1 SGHAT and CDR2 FQNNGV. V dropped 0 bases and J dropped 4 bases, with 22 bases sitting between them. This CDR3 comprises 18 residues. The DNA of the CDR3 is TGTGCCAGCAGCTTAGATCTAAAGGGGGAGGGCCCTGTTTACGAGCAGTACTTC. Its protein product is CASSLDLKGEGPVYEQYF.

The chain has TRBV4-2 and TRBJ1-1; 9 bases are shared with TRBD1. The CDR3 loop spans 14 amino acids. V lost 3 bases to trimming and J lost 11 bases; unmatched junction nucleotides: 10. Germline CDR1 LGHNA, CDR2 YNFKEQ. For the CDR3, the DNA is TGTGCCAGCAGCCACCCGAGACAGGGGGTGGCCGCTTTCTTT. Translating it yields CASSHPRQGVAAFF.

This sequence joins TRBV7-9 and TRBJ1-1; 7 bases are shared with TRBD1. This CDR3 spans 17 amino acids. From germline, CDR1 is SEHNR and CDR2 FQNEAQ (reference sequence). After removal of 5 bases from V and 1 base from J, the junction contained 13 bases not matched to a gene. The chain's CDR3 is CASSVRQGEGTNTEAFF. CDR3 nucleotides: TGTGCCAGCAGCGTAAGACAGGGTGAAGGTACGAACACTGAAGCTTTCTTT.

This rearrangement joins TRBV19 to TRBJ2-1; 15 bases match TRBD2. CDR3 length equals 20 residues. Germline CDR1 reads LNHDA; CDR2 reads SQIVND (reference sequence). Trimming removed 5 bases from V and 7 bases from J; junction bases left unmatched: 18. The CDR3 DNA follows: TGTGCCAGTAGTCCTACCGGACTAGCGGGAGGGCCCACAGGTTGGAATGAGCAGTTCTTC. Translating it yields CASSPTGLAGGPTGWNEQFF.

This clone was found once. V usage is TRBV12-3 or TRBV12-4 and J usage is TRBJ2-7; D might be TRBD2 (6 bases). The CDR3 consists of 12 residues. In nucleotides, the CDR3 is TGTGCGCCTGGGAGGTTGGACTACGAGCAGTACTTC. Its translation is CAPGRLDYEQYF.

V gene TRBV19 combines with J gene TRBJ1-1; 8 positions agree with TRBD1. CDR3 length equals 17 residues. With 6 bases clipped from V and 6 bases from J, the junction kept 18 bases outside the gene matches. Per germline, CDR1 LNHDA and CDR2 SQIVND (reference sequence). In DNA, the CDR3 is TGTGCCAGTAGCCGTCGGGGGCCAGGACAGGGTCCGGCTGAAGCTTTCTTT. This encodes CASSRRGPGQGPAEAFF.

This chain connects TRBV11-3 to TRBJ1-1; D call uncertain. CDR3 length equals 14 residues. Germline V gives CDR1 SGHNT, CDR2 YENEEA. V was cut by 5 bases and J by 7 bases, with 17 bases left in between. CDR3 in amino acids: CASSPLEVTNEAFF. CDR3 sequence (DNA): TGTGCCAGCAGCCCCCTCGAGGTTACAAATGAAGCTTTCTTT.

V gene TRBV5-1 combines with J gene TRBJ2-3, with a possible D match to TRBD2 (5 bases). This CDR3 has 15 residues. Germline CDR1 reads SGHRS; CDR2 reads YFSETQ. V lost 1 base and J lost 2, with 11 bases in between. The CDR3 spells CASSLWETSTDTQYF. In DNA, the CDR3 is TGCGCCAGCAGCTTGTGGGAGACCTCCACAGATACGCAGTATTTT.

The V call is TRBV20-1, the J call TRBJ2-7; 9 bases fit TRBD1. V lost 3 bases, J lost 2 bases, and 11 bases stayed unmatched. Looked up from germline, CDR1 is DFQATT and CDR2 is SNEGSKA (reference sequence). The CDR3 consists of 16 residues. The CDR3 loop is CSASAAGTGPPYEQYF. The CDR3 nucleotides read TGCAGTGCTAGTGCCGCCGGGACAGGGCCCCCCTACGAGCAGTACTTC.

This rearrangement joins TRBV29-1 to TRBJ1-1; D is perhaps TRBD1 (5 bases). Germline V lookup: CDR1 SQVTM, CDR2 ANQGSEA. Deletions cut 7 bases from V and 5 bases from J, with 11 bases between. This CDR3 contains 11 residues. The CDR3 nucleotides are TGCAGCGGATTTGGGGGGACTGAAGCTTTCTTT. Protein product: CSGFGGTEAFF. The whole variable domain, remainder taken from reference TRBV29-1 and TRBJ1-1, is SAVISQKPSRDICQRGTSLTIQCQVDSQVTMMFWYRQQPGQSLTLIATANQGSEATYESGFVIDKFPISRPNLTFSTLTVSNMSPEDSSIYLCSGFGGTEAFFGQGTRLTVV.

This chain connects TRBV7-2 to TRBJ2-2, with D perhaps TRBD2 (6 bases). V was pared by 8 bases and J by 5 bases, with 15 bases between. The CDR3 runs 14 residues. Germline V lookup: CDR1 SGHTA, CDR2 FQGNSA. Here the CDR3 DNA reads TGTGCCAGCCGACGTGGGGGGTATACCGGGGAGCTGTTTTTT. Its translation: CASRRGGYTGELFF.

Notes on this clone: A much larger clone sits a single nucleotide away, making a read error possible. Distinct nucleotide sequences in the sample also encode this CDR3. The V call is TRBV7-6, the J call TRBJ1-1; D is unresolved. CDR3 length equals 13 residues. Germline V gives CDR1 SGHVS, CDR2 FNYEAQ. The ends were cut back, 1 base at V and 1 base at J, with 4 bases in the middle. The CDR3 reads CASSLDTNTEAFF. In DNA form, the CDR3 reads TGTGCCAGCAGCTTAGACACGAACACTGAAGCTTTCTTT.

This clone was recorded once. J is TRBJ2-7 and V is TRBV13; no clear D. Trimming left V 4 bases short and J 1 base short, with 8 bases between. Germline V gene data show CDR1 as PRHDT and CDR2 as FYEKMQ (reference sequence). The CDR3 contains 13 residues. CDR3 nucleotides: TGTGCCAGCAGCTCCACTTTGTCCTACGAGCAGTACTTC. It yields the protein CASSSTLSYEQYF.

This clone was detected only a few times. The chain combines TRBV9 with TRBJ2-2; D is uncertain. The CDR3 loop spans 16 amino acids. Germline V gene data show CDR1 as SGDLS and CDR2 as YYNGEE. The germline V and J ends were trimmed by 0 bases and 6 bases, with 15 bases remaining between them. This chain's CDR3 is CASSVGLAVWSGELFF. For the CDR3, the DNA is TGTGCCAGCAGCGTAGGCTTAGCCGTCTGGTCCGGGGAGCTGTTTTTT.

This chain joins TRBV2 and TRBJ2-3, with TRBD2 matching 8 bases. CDR3 size: 15 residues. Germline V lookup: CDR1 SNHLY, CDR2 FYNNEI. With V trimmed by 8 bases and J by 2 bases, 9 bases remained unmatched. The CDR3 protein is CASRTGLGNTDTQYF. CDR3 in DNA: TGTGCCAGCCGAACGGGACTAGGGAACACAGATACGCAGTATTTT.

This chain connects TRBV7-9 to TRBJ2-3; D remains unclear. Germline V CDR1 and CDR2: SEHNR, FQNEAQ (reference sequence). The CDR3 runs to 12 residues. V shed 2 bases and J shed 6 bases, with 6 bases lying between them. CDR3 in amino acids: CASSLSPDTQYF. CDR3 coding DNA: TGTGCCAGCAGCTTAAGCCCTGATACGCAGTATTTT.